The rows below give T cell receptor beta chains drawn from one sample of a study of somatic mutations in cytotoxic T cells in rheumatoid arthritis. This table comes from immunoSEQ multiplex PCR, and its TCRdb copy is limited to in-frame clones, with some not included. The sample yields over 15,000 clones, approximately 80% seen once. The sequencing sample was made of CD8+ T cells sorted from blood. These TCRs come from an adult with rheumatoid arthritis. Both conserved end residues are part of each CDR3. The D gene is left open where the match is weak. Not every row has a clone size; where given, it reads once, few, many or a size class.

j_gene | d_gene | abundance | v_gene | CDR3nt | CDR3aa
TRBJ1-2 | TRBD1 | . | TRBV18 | TGTGCCAGCTCACCCCGGGACAGGATCGTTTATGGCTACACCTTC | CASSPRDRIVYGYTF
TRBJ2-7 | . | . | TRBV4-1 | TGCGCCAGCAGCCAAGATCTTACGGGGGAAACATCCTACGAGCAGTACTTC | CASSQDLTGETSYEQYF
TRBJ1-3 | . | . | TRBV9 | TGTGCCAGCAGCGCCGGGGGGACTCGGAGCTCTGGAAACACCATATATTTT | CASSAGGTRSSGNTIYF
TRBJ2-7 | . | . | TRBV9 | TGTGCCAGCAGCGTGAGACCGGGGCGGAGATTCTACGAGCAGTACTTC | CASSVRPGRRFYEQYF
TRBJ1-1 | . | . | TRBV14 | TGTGCCAGCAGCCGATTCGACAGGATGAACACTGAAGCTTTCTTT | CASSRFDRMNTEAFF
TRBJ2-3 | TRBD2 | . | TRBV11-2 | TGTGCCAGCAGCCACCCTTCGGGACTAGCGGGGGGGCCCGAGTATTTT | CASSHPSGLAGGPEYF
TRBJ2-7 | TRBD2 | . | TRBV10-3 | TGTGCCATCAGTGAGTGGGGCGGGGGTGAACACTACGAGCAGTACTTC | CAISEWGGGEHYEQYF
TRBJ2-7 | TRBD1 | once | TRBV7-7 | TGTGCCAGCAGCTCAGGGACAGGGAACGAGCAGTACTTC | CASSSGTGNEQYF
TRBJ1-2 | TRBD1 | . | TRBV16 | TGTGCCAGCAGCCAATCAAGGTGGGGACAGGGGAAGGACGGCTACACCTTC | CASSQSRWGQGKDGYTF
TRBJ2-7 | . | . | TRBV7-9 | TGTGCCAGCAGCCCGCGACAGCCCCCCTACGAGCAGTACTTC | CASSPRQPPYEQYF
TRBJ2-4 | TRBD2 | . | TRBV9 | TGTGCCAGCAGCCCGGGACTAGCGGGGGCCAAAAACATTCAGTACTTC | CASSPGLAGAKNIQYF
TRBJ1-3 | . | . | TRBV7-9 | TGTGCCAGCAGCTCCACGGTCCCTGACAGTGACTCTGGAAACACCATATATTTT | CASSSTVPDSDSGNTIYF
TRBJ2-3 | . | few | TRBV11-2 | TGTGCCAGCAATTTGCTCCCCGATACGCAGTATTTT | CASNLLPDTQYF
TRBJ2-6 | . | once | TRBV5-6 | TGTGCCAGCAGCCCAGTCTCTGGGGCCAACGTCCTGACTTTC | CASSPVSGANVLTF
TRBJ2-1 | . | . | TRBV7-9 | TGTGCCAGCAGGCCAGCGGGGACACCTCTAATCAATGAGCAGTTCTTC | CASRPAGTPLINEQFF
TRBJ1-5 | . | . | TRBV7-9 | TGTGCCAGCAGCTTAGGTCAGGCCAGTCCGGATTTT | CASSLGQASPDF
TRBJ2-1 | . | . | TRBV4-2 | TGTGCCAGCAGCCAAGATCCTGTGGATGAGCAGTTCTTC | CASSQDPVDEQFF
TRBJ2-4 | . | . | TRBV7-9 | TGTGCCAGCAGCTTTGGGGTCGGGTTAGCCAAAAACATTCAGTACTTC | CASSFGVGLAKNIQYF
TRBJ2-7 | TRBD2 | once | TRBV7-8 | TGTGCCAGCAGCTTATCATTGGGGGGGACGATCTCCTACGAGCAGTACTTC | CASSLSLGGTISYEQYF
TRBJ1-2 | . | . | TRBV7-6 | TGTGCCAGCAGCCCGGGGCCCTCGAACTCCTATGGCTACACCTTC | CASSPGPSNSYGYTF
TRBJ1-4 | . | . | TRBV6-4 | TGTGCCAGCAGTGAGAGATCCGGGGGAAATGAAAAACTGTTTTTT | CASSERSGGNEKLFF
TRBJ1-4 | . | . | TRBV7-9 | TGTGCCAGCAGCTTCCACCCTGTCCCCGCAACTAATGAAAAACTGTTTTTT | CASSFHPVPATNEKLFF
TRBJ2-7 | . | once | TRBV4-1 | TGCGCCAGCAGCCAAGAAACGACGGGGGGCGGTTACGAGCAGTACTTC | CASSQETTGGGYEQYF
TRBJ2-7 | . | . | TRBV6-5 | TGTGCCAGCACCACGTTCAGCAGGGGCCACGAGCAGTACTTC | CASTTFSRGHEQYF
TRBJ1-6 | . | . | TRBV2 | TGTGCCAGCACCCGAGGGGGTCGGAATTCACCCCTCCACTTT | CASTRGGRNSPLHF
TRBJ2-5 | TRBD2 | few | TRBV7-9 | TGTGCCAGCAGCTCCGTCGGGGGGGCGAAAGAGACCCAGTACTTC | CASSSVGGAKETQYF
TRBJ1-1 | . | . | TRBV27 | TGTGCCAGCAGTCTGGATCGGAGGAACACTGAAGCTTTCTTT | CASSLDRRNTEAFF
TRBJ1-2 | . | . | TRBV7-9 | TGTGCCAGCAGCTTAGGCCAGGGATTGACAGGCTACACCTTC | CASSLGQGLTGYTF
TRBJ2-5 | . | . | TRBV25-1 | TGTGCCAGCTCCCCGACTGGGGAGACCCAGTACTTC | CASSPTGETQYF
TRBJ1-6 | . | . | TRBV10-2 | TGCGCCAGCAGTGCGCCGAACCTTAAGGGCCACCCCAATTCACCCCTCCACTTT | CASSAPNLKGHPNSPLHF
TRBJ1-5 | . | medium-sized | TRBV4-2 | TGTGCCAGCAGCCCGACAGCCCTTAGCAATCAGCCCCAGCATTTT | CASSPTALSNQPQHF
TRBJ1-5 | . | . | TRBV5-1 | TGCGCCAGCAGCTGGGGGGATAGCAATCAGCCCCAGCATTTT | CASSWGDSNQPQHF
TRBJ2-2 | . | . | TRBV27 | TGTGCCAGCAGTTTATTGGGGGAAACCGGGGAGCTGTTTTTT | CASSLLGETGELFF
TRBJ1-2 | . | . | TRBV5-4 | TGTGCCAGCAGCTTGGCCATCGGTTCTAACTATGGCTACACCTTC | CASSLAIGSNYGYTF
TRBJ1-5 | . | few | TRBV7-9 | TGTGCCAGCAGCCAGATAAGCCAGCCCCAGCATTTT | CASSQISQPQHF
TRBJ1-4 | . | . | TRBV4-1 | TGCGCCAGCAGCGATGGGAGACAGTGGACTAATGAAAAACTGTTTTTT | CASSDGRQWTNEKLFF
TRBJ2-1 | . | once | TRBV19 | TGTGCCAGTAGTATAACGTCGCTGGGTAGGTACAATGAGCAGTTCTTC | CASSITSLGRYNEQFF